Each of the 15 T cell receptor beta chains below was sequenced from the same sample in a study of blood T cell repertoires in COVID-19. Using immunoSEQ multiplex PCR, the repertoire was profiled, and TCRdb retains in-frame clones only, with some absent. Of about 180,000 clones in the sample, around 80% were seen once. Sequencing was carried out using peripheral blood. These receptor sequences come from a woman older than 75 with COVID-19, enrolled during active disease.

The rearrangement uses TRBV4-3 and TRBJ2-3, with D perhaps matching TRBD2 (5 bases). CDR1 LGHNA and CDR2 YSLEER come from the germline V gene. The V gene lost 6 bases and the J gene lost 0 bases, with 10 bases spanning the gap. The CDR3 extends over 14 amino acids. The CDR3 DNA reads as TGCGCCAGCAGTCGGACTGTGAGCACAGATACGCAGTATTTT. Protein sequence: CASSRTVSTDTQYF.

Here the CDR3 reads CSVGTGGTSYNEQFF. CDR3 bases: TGCAGCGTTGGGACAGGGGGCACCTCCTACAATGAGCAGTTCTTC. The chain uses TRBV29-1 and TRBJ2-1; 11 bases line up with TRBD1. The CDR3 covers 15 residues. Germline CDR1 and CDR2: SQVTM and ANQGSEA. The V and J ends lost 4 bases and 0 bases, in that order; junction bases with no gene match: 2.

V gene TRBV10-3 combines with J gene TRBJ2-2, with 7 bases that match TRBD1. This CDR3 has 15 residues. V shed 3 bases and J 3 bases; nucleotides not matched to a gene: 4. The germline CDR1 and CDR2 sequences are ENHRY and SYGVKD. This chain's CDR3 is CAISEGQVDTGELFF. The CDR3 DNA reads TGTGCCATCAGTGAAGGACAGGTTGACACCGGGGAGCTGTTTTTT.

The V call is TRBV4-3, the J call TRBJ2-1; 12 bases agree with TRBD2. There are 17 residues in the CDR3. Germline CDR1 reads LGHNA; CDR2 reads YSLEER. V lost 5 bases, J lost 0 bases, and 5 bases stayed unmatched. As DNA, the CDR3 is TGCGCCAGCAGCTCTACTAGCGGGGGGCCCTCCTACAATGAGCAGTTCTTC. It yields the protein CASSSTSGGPSYNEQFF.

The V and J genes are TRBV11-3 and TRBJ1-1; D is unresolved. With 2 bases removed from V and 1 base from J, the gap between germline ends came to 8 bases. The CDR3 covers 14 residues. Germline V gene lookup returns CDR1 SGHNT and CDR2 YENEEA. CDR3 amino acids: CASSLTPGNTEAFF. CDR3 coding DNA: TGTGCCAGCAGCTTAACCCCCGGGAACACTGAAGCTTTCTTT.

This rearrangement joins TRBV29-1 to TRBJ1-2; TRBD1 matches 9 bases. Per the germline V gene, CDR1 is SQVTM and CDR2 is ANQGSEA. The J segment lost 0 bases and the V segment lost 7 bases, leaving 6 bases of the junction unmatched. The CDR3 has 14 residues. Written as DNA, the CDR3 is TGCAGCGCCGGACAGGGGATCTCTAACTATGGCTACACCTTC. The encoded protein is CSAGQGISNYGYTF.

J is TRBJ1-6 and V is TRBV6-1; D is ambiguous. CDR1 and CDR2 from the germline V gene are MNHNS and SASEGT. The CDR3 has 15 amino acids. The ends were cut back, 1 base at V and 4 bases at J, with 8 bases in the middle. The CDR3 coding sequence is TGTGCCAGCAGTGAAGGTTGGCTGTATAATTCACCCCTCCACTTT. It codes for CASSEGWLYNSPLHF.

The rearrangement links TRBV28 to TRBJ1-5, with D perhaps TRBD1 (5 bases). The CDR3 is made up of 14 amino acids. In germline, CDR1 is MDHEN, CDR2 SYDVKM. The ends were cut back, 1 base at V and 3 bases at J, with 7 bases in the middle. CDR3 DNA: TGTGCCAGCAGTTTATCAGGGTCCAATCAGCCCCAGCATTTT. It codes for CASSLSGSNQPQHF.

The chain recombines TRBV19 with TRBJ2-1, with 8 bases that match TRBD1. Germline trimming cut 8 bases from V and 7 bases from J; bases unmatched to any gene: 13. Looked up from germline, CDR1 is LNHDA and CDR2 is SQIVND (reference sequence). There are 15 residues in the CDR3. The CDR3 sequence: CASQKAGQERNEQFF. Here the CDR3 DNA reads TGTGCCAGTCAGAAGGCGGGACAGGAGAGGAATGAGCAGTTCTTC.

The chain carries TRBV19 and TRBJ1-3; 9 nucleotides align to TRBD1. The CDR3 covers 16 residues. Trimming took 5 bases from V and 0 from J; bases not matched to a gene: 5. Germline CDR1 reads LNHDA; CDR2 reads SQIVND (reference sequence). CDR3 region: CASSPGQGTSGNTIYF. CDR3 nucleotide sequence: TGTGCCAGTAGTCCGGGACAGGGAACCTCTGGAAACACCATATATTTT. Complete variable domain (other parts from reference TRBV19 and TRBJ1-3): DGGITQSPKYLFRKEGQNVTLSCEQNLNHDAMYWYRQDPGQGLRLIYYSQIVNDFQKGDIAEGYSVSREKKESFPLTVTSAQKNPTAFYLCASSPGQGTSGNTIYFGEGSWLTVV.

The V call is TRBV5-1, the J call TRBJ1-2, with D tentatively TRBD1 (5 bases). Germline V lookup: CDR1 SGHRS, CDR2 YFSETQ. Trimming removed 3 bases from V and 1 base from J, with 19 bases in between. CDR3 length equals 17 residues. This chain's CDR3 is CASSSGGGTADNYGYTF. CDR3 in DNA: TGCGCCAGCAGCTCAGGCGGGGGTACGGCGGATAACTATGGCTACACCTTC.

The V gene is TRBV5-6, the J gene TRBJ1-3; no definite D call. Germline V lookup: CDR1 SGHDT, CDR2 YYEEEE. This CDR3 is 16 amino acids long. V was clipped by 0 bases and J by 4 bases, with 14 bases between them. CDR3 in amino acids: CASSLALREPGNTIYF. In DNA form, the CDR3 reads TGTGCCAGCAGCTTGGCCCTTAGGGAGCCCGGAAACACCATATATTTT.

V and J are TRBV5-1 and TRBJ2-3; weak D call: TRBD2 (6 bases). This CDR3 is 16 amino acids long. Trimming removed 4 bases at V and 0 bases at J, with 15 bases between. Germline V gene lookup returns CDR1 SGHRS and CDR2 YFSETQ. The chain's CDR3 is CASSLRDFLSTDTQYF. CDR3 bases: TGCGCCAGCAGCCTTAGGGACTTTCTAAGCACAGATACGCAGTATTTT.

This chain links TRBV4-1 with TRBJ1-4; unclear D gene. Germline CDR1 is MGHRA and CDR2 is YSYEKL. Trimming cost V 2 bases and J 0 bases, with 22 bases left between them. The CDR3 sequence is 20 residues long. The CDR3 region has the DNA TGCGCCAGCAGCCAACGGGGAGAGGGATACGGAATTGCAACTAATGAAAAACTGTTTTTT. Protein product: CASSQRGEGYGIATNEKLFF.

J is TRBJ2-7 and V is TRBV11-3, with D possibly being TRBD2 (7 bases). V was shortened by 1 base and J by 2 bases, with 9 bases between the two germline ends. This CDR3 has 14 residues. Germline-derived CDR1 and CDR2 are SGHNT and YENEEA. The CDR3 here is CASSLAGGTYEQYF. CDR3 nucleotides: TGTGCCAGCAGCTTAGCGGGGGGCACCTACGAGCAGTACTTC. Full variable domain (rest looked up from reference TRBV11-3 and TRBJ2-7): EAGVVQSPRYKIIEKKQPVAFWCNPISGHNTLYWYLQNLGQGPELLIRYENEEAVDDSQLPKDRFSAERLKGVDSTLKIQPAELGDSAVYLCASSLAGGTYEQYFGPGTRLTVT.